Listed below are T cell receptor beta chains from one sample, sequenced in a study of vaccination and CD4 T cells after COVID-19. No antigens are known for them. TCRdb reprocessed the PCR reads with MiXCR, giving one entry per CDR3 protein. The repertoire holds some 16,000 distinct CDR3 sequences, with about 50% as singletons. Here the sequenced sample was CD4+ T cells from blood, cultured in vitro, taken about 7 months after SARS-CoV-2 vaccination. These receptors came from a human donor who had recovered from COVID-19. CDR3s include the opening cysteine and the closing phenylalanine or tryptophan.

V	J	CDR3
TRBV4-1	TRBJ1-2	CASSPRAEGANYGYTF
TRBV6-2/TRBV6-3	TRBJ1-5	CASSSWGQPQHF
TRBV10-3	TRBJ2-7	CAISLRNYEQYF
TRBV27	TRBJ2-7	CASSLRGRDEGEQYF
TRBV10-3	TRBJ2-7	CASSRQVTRGKSYEQYF
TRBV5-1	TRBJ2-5	CASSLLVDQETQYF
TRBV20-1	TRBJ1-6	CSAREQGQSPLHF
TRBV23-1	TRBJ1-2	CASSQSVNRGRSYTF
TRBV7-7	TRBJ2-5	CASSPGTHQETQYF
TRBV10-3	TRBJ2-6	CAISGDRAGANVLTF
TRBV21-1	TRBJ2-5	CASSKGLAGEAVETQYF
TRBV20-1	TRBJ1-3	CSARPPSGNTIYF
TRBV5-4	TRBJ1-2	CASSLQGVGGYTF
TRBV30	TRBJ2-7	CAWTRPRTYEQYF
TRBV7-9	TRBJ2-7	CASSRRTGVSYEQYF
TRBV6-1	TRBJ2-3	CASSPAGGRTDTQYF
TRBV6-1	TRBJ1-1	CASREGTGGAFF
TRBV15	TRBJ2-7	CATSVNWGQDNYEQYF
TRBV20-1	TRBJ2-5	CSGGDRSETQYF
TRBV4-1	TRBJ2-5	CASSQAGGLGTQYF
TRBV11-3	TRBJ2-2	CASRRGGLLNTGELFF
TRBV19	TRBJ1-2	CASSIKDWGGGYTF
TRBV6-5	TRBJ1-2	CASSYSIGRLNYGYTF
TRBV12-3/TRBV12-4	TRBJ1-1	CASSRDRVTEAFF
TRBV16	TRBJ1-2	CASSQFRDGARGYTF
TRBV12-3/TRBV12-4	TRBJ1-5	CASSSAWDSNQPQHF
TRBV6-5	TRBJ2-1	CASSSTGGTQFF
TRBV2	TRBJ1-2	CATRRGANYGYTF
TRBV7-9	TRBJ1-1	CASSTGRNTEAFF
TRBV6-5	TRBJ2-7	CASSSPWEHAYEQYF
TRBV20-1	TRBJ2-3	CSAIPSGSWGDTQYF
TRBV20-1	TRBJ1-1	CSARSGNTEAFF
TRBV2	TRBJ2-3	CASCVVITDTQYF
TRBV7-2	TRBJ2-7	CASSFDRSSYEQYF
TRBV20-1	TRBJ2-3	CSAGGVKLADTQYF
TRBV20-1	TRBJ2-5	CSARDMTEETQYF
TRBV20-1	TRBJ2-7	CSAGTSIGDEQYF
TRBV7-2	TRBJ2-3	CASSLLGGTNTDTQYF
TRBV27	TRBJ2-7	CASSATFSYEQYF
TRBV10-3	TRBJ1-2	CAISESRQEPYGYTF
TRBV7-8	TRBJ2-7	CASSSGQGLATYYEQYF
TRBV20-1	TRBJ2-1	CSARGASGNNEQFF
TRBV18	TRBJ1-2	CASSPGQGAQNYGYTF
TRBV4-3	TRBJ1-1	CASSQELESEAFF
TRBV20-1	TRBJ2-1	CSALRGGLGYNEQFF
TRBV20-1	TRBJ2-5	CSARVATETQYF
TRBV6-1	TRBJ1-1	CASSQSGNTEAFF
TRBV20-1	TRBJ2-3	CSVTAGGRTDTQYF
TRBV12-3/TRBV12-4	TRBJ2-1	CASSSPTSASSYNEQFF
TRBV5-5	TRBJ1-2	CASSLWTNYGYTF
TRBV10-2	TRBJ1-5	CASSGLPNQPQHF
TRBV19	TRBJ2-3	CASSMGLFTDTQYF
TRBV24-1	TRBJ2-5	CATSDVRLAEETQYF
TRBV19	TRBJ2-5	CASSMDSLQTQYF